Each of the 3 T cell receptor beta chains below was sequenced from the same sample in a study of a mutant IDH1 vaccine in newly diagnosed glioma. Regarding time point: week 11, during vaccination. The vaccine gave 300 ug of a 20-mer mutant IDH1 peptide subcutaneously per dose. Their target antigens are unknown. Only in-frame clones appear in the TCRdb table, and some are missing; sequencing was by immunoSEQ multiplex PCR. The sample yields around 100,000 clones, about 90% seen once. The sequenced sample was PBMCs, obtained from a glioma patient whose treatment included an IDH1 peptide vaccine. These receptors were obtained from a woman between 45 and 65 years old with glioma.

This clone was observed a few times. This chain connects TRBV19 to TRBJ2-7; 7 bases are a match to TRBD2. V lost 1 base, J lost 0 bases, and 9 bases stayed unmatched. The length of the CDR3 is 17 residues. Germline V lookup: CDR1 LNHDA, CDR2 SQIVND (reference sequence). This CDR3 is CASSIVGLAVGSYEQYF. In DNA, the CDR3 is TGTGCCAGTAGTATAGTAGGGCTAGCGGTCGGCTCCTACGAGCAGTACTTC. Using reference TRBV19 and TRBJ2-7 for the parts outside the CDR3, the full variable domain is DGGITQSPKYLFRKEGQNVTLSCEQNLNHDAMYWYRQDPGQGLRLIYYSQIVNDFQKGDIAEGYSVSREKKESFPLTVTSAQKNPTAFYLCASSIVGLAVGSYEQYFGPGTRLTVT.

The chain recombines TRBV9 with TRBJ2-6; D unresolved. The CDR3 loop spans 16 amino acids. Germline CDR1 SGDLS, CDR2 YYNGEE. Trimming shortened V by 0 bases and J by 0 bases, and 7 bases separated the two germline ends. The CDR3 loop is CASSVGPDSGANVLTF. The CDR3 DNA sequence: TGTGCCAGCAGCGTAGGGCCAGACTCTGGGGCCAACGTCCTGACTTTC.

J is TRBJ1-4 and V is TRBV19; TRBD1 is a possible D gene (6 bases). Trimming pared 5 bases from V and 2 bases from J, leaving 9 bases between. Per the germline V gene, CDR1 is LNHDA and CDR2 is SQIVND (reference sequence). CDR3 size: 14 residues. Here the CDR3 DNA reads TGTGCCAGTAGTTCAACAGGGACTAATGAAAAACTGTTTTTT. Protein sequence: CASSSTGTNEKLFF.